The 2 T cell receptor beta chains given below trace back to one sample, sequenced in a study. MiXCR, applied by TCRdb to the 5' RACE reads, yields one record per CDR3 protein. This repertoire shows around 57,000 distinct CDR3 sequences, 25% to 30% found once; its top ten account for less than 3.5%. The sample was tumor-infiltrating memory CD4+ T cells sorted from the breast tumor. Noted subset: memory CD4+ T cells, CD4+CD45RO+CD25-. These receptors came from a female donor with breast cancer.

This clonotype occurred a few times. The junction departs from germline at one end; a sequencing error may be responsible. V and J are TRBV6-1 and TRBJ1-5; 7 bases map to TRBD1. Per germline, CDR1 MNHNS and CDR2 SASEGT. There are 14 residues in the CDR3. CDR3 nucleotide sequence: TGTACCAGCAGTCATTCACAGGGGACGCAGCCCCAGCATTTT. This codes for CTSSHSQGTQPQHF.

The chain uses TRBV20-1 and TRBJ1-1, with D perhaps TRBD1 (6 bases). The germline V and J ends were trimmed by 5 bases and 1 base, with 11 bases remaining between them. This CDR3 has 13 amino acids. The V gene's germline CDR1 is DFQATT and CDR2 SNEGSKA (reference sequence). The CDR3 sequence is CSAPGDWNTEAFF. CDR3 DNA: TGCAGTGCTCCAGGGGACTGGAACACTGAAGCTTTCTTT.